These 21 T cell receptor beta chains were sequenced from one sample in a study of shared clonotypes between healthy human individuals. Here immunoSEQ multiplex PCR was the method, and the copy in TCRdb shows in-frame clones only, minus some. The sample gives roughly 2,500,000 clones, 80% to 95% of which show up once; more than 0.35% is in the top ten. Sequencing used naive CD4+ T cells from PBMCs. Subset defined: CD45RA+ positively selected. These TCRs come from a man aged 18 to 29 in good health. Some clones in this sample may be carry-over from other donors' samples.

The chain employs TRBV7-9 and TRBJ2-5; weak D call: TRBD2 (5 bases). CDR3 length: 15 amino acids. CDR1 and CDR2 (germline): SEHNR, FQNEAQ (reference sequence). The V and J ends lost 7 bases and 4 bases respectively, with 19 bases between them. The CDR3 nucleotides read TGTGCCAGCACCTCAACCTCCGGGGTGGCAGAGACCCAGTACTTC. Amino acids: CASTSTSGVAETQYF.

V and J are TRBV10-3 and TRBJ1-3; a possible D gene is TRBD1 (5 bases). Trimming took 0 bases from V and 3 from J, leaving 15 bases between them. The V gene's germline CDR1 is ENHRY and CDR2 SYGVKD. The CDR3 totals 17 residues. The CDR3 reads CAISESGGYEGGNTIYF. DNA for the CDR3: TGTGCCATCAGTGAGTCCGGGGGTTATGAAGGTGGAAACACCATATATTTT.

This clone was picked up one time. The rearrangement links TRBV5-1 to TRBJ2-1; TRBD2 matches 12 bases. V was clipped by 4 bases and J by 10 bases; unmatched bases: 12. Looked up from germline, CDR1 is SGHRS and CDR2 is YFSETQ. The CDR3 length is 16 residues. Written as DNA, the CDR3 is TGCGCCAGCAGCCCGGACCCTAGCGGGAGGGCCTGGGAGCAGTTCTTC. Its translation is CASSPDPSGRAWEQFF.

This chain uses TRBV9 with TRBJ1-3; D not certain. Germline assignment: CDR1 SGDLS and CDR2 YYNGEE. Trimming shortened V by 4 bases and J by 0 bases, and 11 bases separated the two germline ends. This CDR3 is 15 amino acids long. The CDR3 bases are TGTGCCAGCAGCCTCTACAGTAACTCTGGAAACACCATATATTTT. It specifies CASSLYSNSGNTIYF.

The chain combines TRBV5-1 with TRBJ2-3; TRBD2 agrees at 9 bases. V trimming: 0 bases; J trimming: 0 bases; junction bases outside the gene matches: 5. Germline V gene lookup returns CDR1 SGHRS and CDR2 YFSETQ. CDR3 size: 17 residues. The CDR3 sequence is CASSLGPSGMSTDTQYF. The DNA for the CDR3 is TGCGCCAGCAGCTTGGGGCCTAGCGGGATGAGCACAGATACGCAGTATTTT.

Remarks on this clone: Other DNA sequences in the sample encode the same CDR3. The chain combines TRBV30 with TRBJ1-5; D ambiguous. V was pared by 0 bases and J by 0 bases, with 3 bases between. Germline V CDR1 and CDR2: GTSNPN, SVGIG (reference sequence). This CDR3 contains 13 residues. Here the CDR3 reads CAWSVSSNQPQHF. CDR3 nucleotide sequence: TGTGCCTGGAGTGTTAGTAGCAATCAGCCCCAGCATTTT.

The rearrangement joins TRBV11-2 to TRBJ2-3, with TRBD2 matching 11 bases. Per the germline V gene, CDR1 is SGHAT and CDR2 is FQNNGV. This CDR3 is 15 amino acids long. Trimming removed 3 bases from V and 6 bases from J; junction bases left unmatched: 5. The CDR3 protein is CASSFTSGSPDTQYF. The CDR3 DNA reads TGTGCCAGCAGCTTTACTAGCGGGAGTCCTGATACGCAGTATTTT. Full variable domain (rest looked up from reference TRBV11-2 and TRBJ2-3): EAGVAQSPRYKIIEKRQSVAFWCNPISGHATLYWYQQILGQGPKLLIQFQNNGVVDDSQLPKDRFSAERLKGVDSTLKIQPAKLEDSAVYLCASSFTSGSPDTQYFGPGTRLTVL.

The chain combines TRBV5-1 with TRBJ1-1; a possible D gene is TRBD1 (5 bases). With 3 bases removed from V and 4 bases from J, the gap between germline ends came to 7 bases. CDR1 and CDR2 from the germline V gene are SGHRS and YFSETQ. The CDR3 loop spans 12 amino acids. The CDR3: CASSYTGTEAFF. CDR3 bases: TGCGCCAGCAGCTACACAGGCACTGAAGCTTTCTTT.

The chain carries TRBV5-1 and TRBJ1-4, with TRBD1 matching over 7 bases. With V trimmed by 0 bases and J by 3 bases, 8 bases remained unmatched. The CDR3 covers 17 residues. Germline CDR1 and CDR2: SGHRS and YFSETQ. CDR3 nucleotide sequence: TGCGCCAGCAGCTTGGTGCCGACAGGGCCATCTAATGAAAAACTGTTTTTT. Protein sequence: CASSLVPTGPSNEKLFF.

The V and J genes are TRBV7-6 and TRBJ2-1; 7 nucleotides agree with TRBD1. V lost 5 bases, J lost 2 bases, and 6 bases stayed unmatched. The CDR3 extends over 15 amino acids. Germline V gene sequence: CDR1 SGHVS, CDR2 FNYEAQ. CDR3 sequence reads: CASSETTGTYNEQFF. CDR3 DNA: TGTGCCAGCAGCGAAACGACAGGGACCTACAATGAGCAGTTCTTC.

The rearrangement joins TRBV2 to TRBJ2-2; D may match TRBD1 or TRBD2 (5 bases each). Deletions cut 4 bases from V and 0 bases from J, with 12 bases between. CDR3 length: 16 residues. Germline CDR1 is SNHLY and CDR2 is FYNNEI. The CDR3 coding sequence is TGTGCCAGCAGTGGGCAGGGACGGACGAACACCGGGGAGCTGTTTTTT. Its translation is CASSGQGRTNTGELFF.

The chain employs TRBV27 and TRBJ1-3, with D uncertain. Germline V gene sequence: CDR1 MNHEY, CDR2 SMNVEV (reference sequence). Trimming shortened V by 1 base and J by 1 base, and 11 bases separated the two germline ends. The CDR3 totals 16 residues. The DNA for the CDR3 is TGTGCCAGCAGTTTATTTGGAGGACCTTCTGGAAACACCATATATTTT. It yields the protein CASSLFGGPSGNTIYF.

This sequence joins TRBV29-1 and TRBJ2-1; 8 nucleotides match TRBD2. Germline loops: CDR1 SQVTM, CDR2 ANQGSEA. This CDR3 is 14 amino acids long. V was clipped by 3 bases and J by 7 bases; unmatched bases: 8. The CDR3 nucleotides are TGCAGCGTTGACCGACTGGAGCGGGGGAATGAGCAGTTCTTC. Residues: CSVDRLERGNEQFF.

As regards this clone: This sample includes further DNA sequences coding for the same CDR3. The CDR3 DNA follows: TGTGCCAGCAGTTACCTGAACGAGCAGTACTTC. Translated, it gives CASSYLNEQYF. This chain joins TRBV6-5 and TRBJ2-7; D uncertain. V dropped 2 bases and J dropped 5 bases, with 4 bases sitting between them. The CDR3 length is 11 residues. Germline lookup yields CDR1 MNHEY and CDR2 SVGAGI.

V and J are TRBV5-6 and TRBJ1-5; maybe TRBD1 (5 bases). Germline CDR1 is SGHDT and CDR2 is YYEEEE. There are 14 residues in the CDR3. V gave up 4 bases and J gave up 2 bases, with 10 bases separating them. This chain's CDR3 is CASSPLGGNQPQHF. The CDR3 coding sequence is TGTGCCAGCAGCCCCCTAGGGGGCAATCAGCCCCAGCATTTT.

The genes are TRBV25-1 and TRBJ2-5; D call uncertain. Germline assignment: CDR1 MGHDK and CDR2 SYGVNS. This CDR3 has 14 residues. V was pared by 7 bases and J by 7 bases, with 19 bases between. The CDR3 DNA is TGTGCCAGCACCACCTCCCTAGGTCCTACGACCCAGTACTTC. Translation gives CASTTSLGPTTQYF.

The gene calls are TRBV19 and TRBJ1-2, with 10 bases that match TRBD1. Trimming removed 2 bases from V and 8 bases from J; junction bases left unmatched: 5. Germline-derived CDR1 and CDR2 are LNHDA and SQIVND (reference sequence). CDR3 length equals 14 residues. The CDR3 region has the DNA TGTGCCAGTAGTATAACGGGACAGGGGAGCGGCTACACCTTC. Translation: CASSITGQGSGYTF.

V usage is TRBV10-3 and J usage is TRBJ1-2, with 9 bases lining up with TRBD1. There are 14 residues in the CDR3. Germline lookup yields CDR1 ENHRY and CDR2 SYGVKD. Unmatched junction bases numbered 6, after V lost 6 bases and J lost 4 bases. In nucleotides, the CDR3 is TGTGCCATCAGCGCGAACAGGGGGCCCTATGGCTACACCTTC. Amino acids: CAISANRGPYGYTF.

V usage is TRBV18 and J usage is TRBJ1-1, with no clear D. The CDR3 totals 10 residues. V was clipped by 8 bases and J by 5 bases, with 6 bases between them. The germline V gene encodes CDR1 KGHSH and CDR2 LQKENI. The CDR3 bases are TGTGCCAGCGCTTTAACTGAAGCTTTCTTT. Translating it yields CASALTEAFF.

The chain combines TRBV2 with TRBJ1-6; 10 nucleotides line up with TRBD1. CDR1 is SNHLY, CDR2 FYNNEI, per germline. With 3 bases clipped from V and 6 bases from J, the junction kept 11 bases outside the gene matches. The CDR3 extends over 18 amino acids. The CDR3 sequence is CASSDATGGTAANSPLHF. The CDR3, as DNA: TGTGCCAGCAGTGACGCGACAGGGGGCACGGCAGCTAATTCACCCCTCCACTTT.

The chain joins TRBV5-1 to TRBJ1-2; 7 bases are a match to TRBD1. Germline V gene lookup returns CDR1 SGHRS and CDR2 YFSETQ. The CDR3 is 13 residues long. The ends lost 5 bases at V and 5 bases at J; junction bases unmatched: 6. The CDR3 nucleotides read TGCGCCAGCAGAAAACAGGGGTTGTATGGCTACACCTTC. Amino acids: CASRKQGLYGYTF.